The rows below give T cell receptor beta chains drawn from one sample of a study of blood T cell repertoires in COVID-19. Assay: immunoSEQ multiplex PCR; the TCRdb copy retains only in-frame clones and omits some. Among around 230,000 clones listed, around 92% were seen once. The sample consisted of PBMCs or T cells enriched from blood (not recorded which). Source of these receptors: a woman aged 25-40 years with acute COVID-19. Each CDR3 is given with its conserved first and last residue. A D gene is named only where the DNA matches it firmly. Clone size is shown for a subset of rows, as once, few, many or a class of expanded clone.

>TRBJ2-1|TRBD2|once|TRBV6-2/TRBV6-3
CASSLPDALAGRRNEQFF
TGTGCCAGCAGTTTACCCGACGCACTAGCGGGGAGGAGGAATGAGCAGTTCTTC
>TRBJ1-1|TRBD1|NA|TRBV27
CASSPGQGARAFF
TGTGCCAGCAGCCCCGGACAGGGGGCAAGGGCTTTCTTT
>TRBJ1-1|TRBD1|NA|TRBV19
CASSMKGAGTEAFF
TGTGCCAGTAGTATGAAGGGGGCGGGCACTGAAGCTTTCTTT
>TRBJ1-2|TRBD1|NA|TRBV12-5
CASGWIPGTANYGYTF
TGTGCTAGTGGTTGGATACCAGGGACAGCTAACTATGGCTACACCTTC
>TRBJ2-5|NA|NA|TRBV19
CASSGGGQETQYF
TGTGCCAGCAGTGGTGGGGGGCAAGAGACCCAGTACTTC
>TRBJ2-5|TRBD2|NA|TRBV3-1/TRBV3-2
CASSQEGWRLAGWGKTQYF
TGTGCCAGCAGCCAAGAGGGGTGGAGGCTAGCGGGGTGGGGGAAGACCCAGTACTTC
>TRBJ2-7|TRBD2|once|TRBV12-5
CASGGHIANGGSHEQYF
TGTGCTAGTGGCGGGCATATAGCTAACGGGGGGTCGCACGAGCAGTACTTC
>TRBJ1-3|NA|NA|TRBV6-5
CASSLQVYSGNTIYF
TGTGCCAGCAGCCTACAGGTCTACTCTGGAAACACCATATATTTT
>TRBJ2-1|TRBD2|NA|TRBV30
CAWSPGLVHNEQFF
TGTGCCTGGAGTCCGGGACTAGTGCACAATGAGCAGTTCTTC
>TRBJ1-5|TRBD1|NA|TRBV6-5
CASRPLDRVGQPQHF
TGTGCCAGCAGACCCTTGGACAGGGTCGGTCAGCCCCAGCATTTT
>TRBJ1-1|NA|once|TRBV7-9
CASSLAREHTEAFF
TGTGCCAGCAGCTTAGCCCGGGAACACACTGAAGCTTTCTTT
>TRBJ1-2|NA|NA|TRBV2
CASSGATAQWNYGYTF
TGTGCCAGCAGTGGGGCGACAGCCCAATGGAACTATGGCTACACCTTC
>TRBJ2-2|TRBD2|NA|TRBV9
CASSVQAGGPHTGELFF
TGTGCCAGCAGCGTGCAAGCGGGGGGGCCGCACACCGGGGAGCTGTTTTTT
>TRBJ1-4|TRBD1|NA|TRBV9
CASSARQGENEKLFF
TGTGCCAGCAGCGCTCGACAGGGGGAAAATGAAAAACTGTTTTTT
>TRBJ2-1|NA|NA|TRBV11-1
CASSRTGNEQFF
TGTGCCAGCAGCCGAACAGGCAATGAGCAGTTCTTC
>TRBJ2-7|NA|NA|TRBV6-5
CASSYGGQGGDEQYF
TGTGCCAGCAGTTATGGAGGGCAGGGTGGGGACGAGCAGTACTTC
>TRBJ1-4|TRBD1|NA|TRBV4-1
CASSQDPGTGSEKLFF
TGCGCCAGCAGCCAGGACCCCGGGACAGGGAGCGAAAAACTGTTTTTT
>TRBJ2-7|NA|NA|TRBV7-8
CASSLARRADNEQYF
TGTGCCAGCAGCTTAGCGCGCAGGGCAGACAACGAGCAGTACTTC
>TRBJ2-3|TRBD2|NA|TRBV5-1
CASSSSLAGGITDTQYF
TGCGCCAGCAGCAGCTCTCTAGCGGGGGGCATCACAGATACGCAGTATTTT
>TRBJ1-5|NA|NA|TRBV2
CASSELSWSGNQPQHF
TGTGCCAGCAGTGAGTTGTCCTGGTCGGGCAATCAGCCCCAGCATTTT
>TRBJ1-2|NA|NA|TRBV3-1/TRBV3-2
CASSPQTSLYGYTF
TGTGCCAGCAGCCCTCAAACCAGTCTCTATGGCTACACCTTC
>TRBJ2-7|TRBD1|NA|TRBV9
CASSTGTGDYEQYF
TGTGCCAGCAGCACCGGGACAGGAGATTACGAGCAGTACTTC
>TRBJ2-7|NA|NA|TRBV30
CAGLGGPYEQYF
TGTGCCGGTCTAGGGGGTCCCTACGAGCAGTACTTC
>TRBJ2-5|TRBD2|NA|TRBV4-1
CASSQATSLQETQYF
TGCGCCAGCAGCCAAGCGACTAGCCTCCAAGAGACCCAGTACTTC
>TRBJ2-3|TRBD2|few|TRBV7-3
CASSPTGTSGGVTDTQYF
TGTGCCAGCAGCCCAACCGGGACTAGCGGGGGAGTCACAGATACGCAGTATTTT
>TRBJ1-1|NA|NA|TRBV15
CATSRDHGARAEAFF
TGTGCCACCAGCAGAGATCACGGAGCGAGGGCTGAAGCTTTCTTT
>TRBJ1-5|TRBD1|few|TRBV10-2
CASGTGANQPQHF
TGCGCCAGCGGGACAGGGGCCAATCAGCCCCAGCATTTT
>TRBJ2-2|TRBD2|NA|TRBV30
CAWRRLASGELFF
TGTGCCTGGAGACGACTAGCTAGCGGGGAGCTGTTTTTT
>TRBJ1-2|NA|NA|TRBV13
CAWRGALNYGYTF
TGTGCCTGGCGGGGGGCGCTTAACTATGGCTACACCTTC
>TRBJ1-5|NA|NA|TRBV12-5
CASGPVGGPQHF
TGTGCTAGTGGTCCCGTAGGAGGGCCCCAGCATTTT
>TRBJ2-7|NA|once|TRBV5-6
CASSLGGRVYYEQYF
TGTGCCAGCAGCTTGGGCGGCAGGGTCTACTACGAGCAGTACTTC
>TRBJ1-2|TRBD1|few|TRBV27
CASSFRDRGRYGYTF
TGTGCCAGCAGTTTCCGTGACAGGGGCCGCTATGGCTACACCTTC
>TRBJ2-7|TRBD2|NA|TRBV27
CASPTPSGGFSSYEQYF
TGTGCCAGTCCGACGCCTAGCGGGGGGTTCAGCTCCTACGAGCAGTACTTC
>TRBJ1-2|NA|NA|TRBV5-6
CASRWTRANYGYTF
TGTGCCAGCAGATGGACTAGAGCTAACTATGGCTACACCTTC
>TRBJ2-7|NA|few|TRBV19
CASSTTGKGILQQYF
TGTGCCAGTAGTACGACAGGTAAAGGGATCCTTCAGCAGTACTTC
>TRBJ1-1|NA|NA|TRBV7-9
CASSSSQGRGEAFF
TGTGCCAGCAGCTCCTCTCAGGGGCGGGGGGAAGCTTTCTTT
>TRBJ1-4|TRBD1|NA|TRBV7-2
CASSLARGEKLFF
TGTGCCAGCAGCCTGGCCAGGGGGGAAAAACTGTTTTTT
>TRBJ1-1|NA|NA|TRBV5-1
CASSPGAASTEAFF
TGCGCCAGCAGCCCAGGGGCGGCAAGCACTGAAGCTTTCTTT
>TRBJ2-2|NA|NA|TRBV9
CASSVGRLPANTGELFF
TGTGCCAGCAGCGTAGGCCGGTTACCCGCGAACACCGGGGAGCTGTTTTTT
>TRBJ2-2|TRBD1|NA|TRBV7-3
CASTRDRNTGELFF
TGTGCCAGCACCAGGGACAGAAACACCGGGGAGCTGTTTTTT
>TRBJ2-2|TRBD2|NA|TRBV5-5
CASMMTSAPGELFF
TGTGCCAGCATGATGACTAGCGCCCCCGGGGAGCTGTTTTTT
>TRBJ2-3|TRBD2|NA|TRBV10-2
CASSDPGLADSSTDTQYF
TGCGCCAGCAGTGACCCGGGACTAGCAGACTCGAGCACAGATACGCAGTATTTT
>TRBJ1-2|TRBD1|NA|TRBV19
CASSPGTGGLYGYTF
TGTGCCAGTAGTCCCGGGACAGGGGGCTTATATGGCTACACCTTC
>TRBJ2-3|NA|NA|TRBV6-1
CASSEPNPDTQYF
TGTGCCAGCAGTGAGCCTAACCCCGATACGCAGTATTTT
>TRBJ2-7|NA|many|TRBV9
CASSVGSGSYEQYF
TGTGCCAGCAGCGTAGGCTCCGGTTCCTACGAGCAGTACTTC
>TRBJ1-1|TRBD1|NA|TRBV11-2
CASSLSQGATEAFF
TGTGCCAGCAGCTTAAGTCAGGGGGCCACTGAAGCTTTCTTT
>TRBJ2-1|NA|NA|TRBV7-6
CASSSPLGKSNEQFF
TGTGCCAGCAGCTCCCCTCTCGGGAAATCCAATGAGCAGTTCTTC
>TRBJ2-3|NA|NA|TRBV5-1
CASSLYLAAGHTDTQYF
TGCGCCAGCAGCTTGTATCTTGCGGCGGGGCACACAGATACGCAGTATTTT
>TRBJ2-1|NA|NA|TRBV7-6
CASSLRGTNPYNEQFF
TGTGCCAGCAGCTTGAGGGGGACTAACCCCTACAATGAGCAGTTCTTC
>TRBJ1-3|TRBD1|NA|TRBV3-1/TRBV3-2
CASSQDFPGGLSGNTIYF
TGTGCCAGCAGCCAAGATTTCCCAGGGGGCTTGTCTGGAAACACCATATATTTT
>TRBJ1-1|NA|once|TRBV5-4
CASSPNPGAEAFF
TGTGCCAGCAGCCCGAATCCGGGGGCTGAAGCTTTCTTT
>TRBJ2-1|NA|NA|TRBV9
CASSAHDNQGAVSYNEQFF
TGTGCCAGCAGCGCCCATGATAACCAAGGGGCAGTTTCCTACAATGAGCAGTTCTTC
>TRBJ1-6|NA|NA|TRBV2
CASREGGNSPLHF
TGTGCCAGCAGAGAAGGCGGCAATTCACCCCTCCACTTT
>TRBJ1-5|TRBD1|once|TRBV29-1
CSVGGQGFDQPQHF
TGCAGCGTGGGAGGACAGGGGTTTGATCAGCCCCAGCATTTT
>TRBJ1-5|NA|once|TRBV12-3/TRBV12-4
CASSFGGNQPQHF
TGTGCCAGCAGTTTCGGGGGAAATCAGCCCCAGCATTTT
>TRBJ2-7|NA|NA|TRBV4-3
CASSQDLGSYEQYF
TGCGCCAGCAGCCAAGATCTCGGGAGCTACGAGCAGTACTTC
>TRBJ2-3|TRBD1|NA|TRBV27
CASAKTGGSTDTQYF
TGTGCCAGCGCGAAGACAGGGGGCAGCACAGATACGCAGTATTTT
>TRBJ2-7|NA|once|TRBV6-6
CASSYRDNLSYEQYF
TGTGCCAGCAGTTACCGGGACAACCTTTCCTACGAGCAGTACTTC
>TRBJ1-3|NA|once|TRBV9
CASSVGGVGTGNTIYF
TGTGCCAGCAGCGTAGGGGGGGTCGGAACTGGAAACACCATATATTTT
>TRBJ1-5|NA|NA|TRBV2
CASSESHVSNQPQHF
TGTGCCAGCAGTGAATCACACGTTAGCAATCAGCCCCAGCATTTT